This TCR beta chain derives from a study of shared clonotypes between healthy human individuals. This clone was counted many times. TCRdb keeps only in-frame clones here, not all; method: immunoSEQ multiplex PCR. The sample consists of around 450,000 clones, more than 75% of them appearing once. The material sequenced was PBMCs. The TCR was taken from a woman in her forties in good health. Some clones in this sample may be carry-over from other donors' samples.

Here the CDR3 reads CATHLRDRETYEQYF. CDR3 in DNA: TGTGCCACGCACCTCCGGGACAGGGAAACCTACGAGCAGTACTTC. J is TRBJ2-7 and V is TRBV6-1; 9 positions agree with TRBD1. Looked up from germline, CDR1 is MNHNS and CDR2 is SASEGT. This CDR3 region has 15 residues. Trimming took 10 bases from V and 2 from J; bases not matched to a gene: 12.